This is a list of T cell receptor beta chains from one sample in a study of PD-1 blockade in classical Hodgkin lymphoma. Data came from immunoSEQ multiplex PCR; TCRdb stores just in-frame clones and leaves some out. The top ten clones hold 65% to 70% of a sample with fewer than 3,000 clones, 60% to 75% of them seen once. The sample here was CD8+ T cells from blood, taken at baseline. These receptors were obtained from a human donor with classical Hodgkin lymphoma. Each CDR3 is given with its conserved first and last residue.

V gene: TRBV5-8
CDR3 protein: CASSFLSYGYTF

V gene: TRBV4-3
CDR3 protein: CASSQDRGASGGELFF

V gene: TRBV28
CDR3 protein: CASSLSSYYEQYF

V gene: TRBV10-3
CDR3 protein: CATQVAGSYEQYF

V gene: TRBV7-2
CDR3 protein: CASSLGQGAGQPQHF

V gene: TRBV10-3
CDR3 protein: CAISGQGPSYEQYF

V gene: TRBV28
CDR3 protein: CASRPDRGSSPLHF

V gene: TRBV27
CDR3 protein: CASSLRGDSTEAFF

V gene: TRBV6-5
CDR3 protein: CASSQPGMDGYTF

V gene: TRBV28
CDR3 protein: CASSSYQGYNSPLHF

V gene: TRBV27
CDR3 protein: CASRGTSGGEGDTQYF

V gene: TRBV6-1
CDR3 protein: CATGTGTRETF

V gene: TRBV7-9
CDR3 protein: CASSLEGGYEQYF

V gene: TRBV5-4
CDR3 protein: CASSRGLAGGNEQFF

V gene: TRBV21-1
CDR3 protein: CASAPSGLADSQNEQFF

V gene: TRBV27
CDR3 protein: CASSLGSANTGELFF

V gene: TRBV28
CDR3 protein: CASSDADTEAFF

V gene: TRBV7-8
CDR3 protein: CASSPQFSTATNEKLFF

V gene: TRBV12-2
CDR3 protein: CASRGKNSNQPQHF

V gene: TRBV21-1
CDR3 protein: CASSKEGPQNEKLFF

V gene: TRBV6-5
CDR3 protein: CASSYGMNTEAFF

V gene: TRBV7-9
CDR3 protein: CASSLRTGNQPQHF

V gene: TRBV19
CDR3 protein: CASSLKPMNTEAFF

V gene: TRBV7-2
CDR3 protein: CASSLEVGISYEQYF

V gene: TRBV5-5
CDR3 protein: CASSPGNEQYF

V gene: TRBV5-1
CDR3 protein: CASRANTEAFF

V gene: TRBV9
CDR3 protein: CASSVGTTNTGELFF

V gene: TRBV9
CDR3 protein: CASSVPETGGAYNEQFF

V gene: TRBV4-2
CDR3 protein: CASSQDVVGGARTDTQYF

V gene: TRBV7-8
CDR3 protein: CASSLGWGSGNTIYF

V gene: TRBV2
CDR3 protein: CASSGRVYEQYF

V gene: TRBV7-6
CDR3 protein: CASSPPRALKETQYF

V gene: TRBV7-9
CDR3 protein: CASSLQGFYEQYF

V gene: TRBV27
CDR3 protein: CASGMRGPFYGYTF

V gene: TRBV7-2
CDR3 protein: CASSLDSDTQYF

V gene: TRBV7-2
CDR3 protein: CASSLVQRALEQYF

V gene: TRBV11-3
CDR3 protein: CASIPPRGYTEAFF

V gene: TRBV7-2
CDR3 protein: CASSFWNTGELFF

V gene: TRBV12-5
CDR3 protein: CASGLVGGRDTQYF

V gene: TRBV13
CDR3 protein: CASSFTTNTEAFF

V gene: TRBV5-5
CDR3 protein: CASSGWDNEQFF

V gene: TRBV5-1
CDR3 protein: CASSLLGPTYEQYF

V gene: TRBV30
CDR3 protein: CAWSPLGGYEQYF

V gene: TRBV6-5
CDR3 protein: CASVGVDFSYEQYF

V gene: TRBV13
CDR3 protein: CASSLRGGENYGYTF

V gene: TRBV4-3
CDR3 protein: CASSQAVGDSNQPQHF

V gene: TRBV11-3
CDR3 protein: CASSGWDNEQFF

V gene: TRBV4-3
CDR3 protein: CASSQDQGTFYNEQFF